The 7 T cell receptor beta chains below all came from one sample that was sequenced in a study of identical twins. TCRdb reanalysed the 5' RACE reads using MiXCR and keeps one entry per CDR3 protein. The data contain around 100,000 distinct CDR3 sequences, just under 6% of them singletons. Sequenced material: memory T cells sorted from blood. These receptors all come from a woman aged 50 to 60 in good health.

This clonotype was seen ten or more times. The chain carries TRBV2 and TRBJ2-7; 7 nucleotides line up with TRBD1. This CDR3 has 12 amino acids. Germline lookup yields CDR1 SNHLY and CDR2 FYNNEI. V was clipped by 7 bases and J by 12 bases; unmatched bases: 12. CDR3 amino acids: CASKGTAVNRYV. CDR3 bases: TGTGCCAGCAAAGGGACAGCCGTCAACCGGTACGTC.

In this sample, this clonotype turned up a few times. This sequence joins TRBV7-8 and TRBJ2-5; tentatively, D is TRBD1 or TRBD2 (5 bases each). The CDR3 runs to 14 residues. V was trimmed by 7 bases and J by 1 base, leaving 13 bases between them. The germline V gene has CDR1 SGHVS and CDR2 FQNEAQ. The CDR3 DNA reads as TGTGCCAGCACCCCCCAAGGGACCCAAGAGACCCAGTACTTC. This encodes CASTPQGTQETQYF.

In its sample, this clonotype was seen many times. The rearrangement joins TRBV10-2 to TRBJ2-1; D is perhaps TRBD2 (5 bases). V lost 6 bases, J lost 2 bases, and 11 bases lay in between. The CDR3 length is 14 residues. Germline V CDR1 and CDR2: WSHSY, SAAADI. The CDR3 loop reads CASRGSGPYNEQFF. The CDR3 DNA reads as TGCGCCAGCAGGGGGAGCGGTCCCTACAATGAGCAGTTCTTC.

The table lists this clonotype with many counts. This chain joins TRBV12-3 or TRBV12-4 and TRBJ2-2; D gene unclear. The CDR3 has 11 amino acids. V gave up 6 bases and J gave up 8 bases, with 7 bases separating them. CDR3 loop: CASSHKGELFF. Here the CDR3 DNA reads TGTGCCAGCAGCCACAAGGGGGAGCTGTTTTTT.

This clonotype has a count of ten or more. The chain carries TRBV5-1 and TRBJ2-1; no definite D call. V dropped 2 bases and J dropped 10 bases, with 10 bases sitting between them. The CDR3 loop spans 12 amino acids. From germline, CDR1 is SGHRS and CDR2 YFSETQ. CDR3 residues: CASSFSRSEQFF. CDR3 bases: TGCGCCAGCAGCTTTTCGAGGAGCGAGCAGTTCTTC.

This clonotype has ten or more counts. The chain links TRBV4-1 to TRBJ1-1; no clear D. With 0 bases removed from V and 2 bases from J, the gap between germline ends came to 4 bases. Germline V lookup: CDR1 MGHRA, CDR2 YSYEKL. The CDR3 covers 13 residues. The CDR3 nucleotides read TGCGCCAGCAGCCAAGAGCAAAACACTGAAGCTTTCTTT. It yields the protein CASSQEQNTEAFF.

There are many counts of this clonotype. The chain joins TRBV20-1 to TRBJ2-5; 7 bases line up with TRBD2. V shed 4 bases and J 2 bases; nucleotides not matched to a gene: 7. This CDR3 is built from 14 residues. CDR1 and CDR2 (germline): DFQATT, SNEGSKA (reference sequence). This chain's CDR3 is CSAITVGGQETQYF. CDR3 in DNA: TGCAGTGCTATAACAGTGGGAGGGCAAGAGACCCAGTACTTC.